Reported below is one T cell receptor (beta chain). The antigen is not known. TCRdb keeps only in-frame clones here, not all; method: immunoSEQ multiplex PCR. Of about 42,000 clones listed, approximately 80% are singletons. Germline loops: CDR1 MDHEN, CDR2 SYDVKM. The CDR3 runs 17 residues. With 9 bases clipped from V and 0 bases from J, the junction kept 13 bases outside the gene matches. This sample is part of a study of PD-L1 blockade in urothelial cancer. For the study at large: Every 3 weeks, patients received intravenous atezolizumab 1,200 mg, beginning 2014. Earlier, patients had received 0 to 3 chemotherapy regimens. The researchers analyzed blood 3 weeks (second dose) and 6 weeks after treatment start.

Findings and limits, study-wide: When measured at 3 weeks, tumor-associated blood clones expanded more in durable-benefit patients.

The sample consisted of PBMCs, taken around atezolizumab (anti-PD-L1) treatment. This receptor was identified in a man between 65 and 79 years old with urothelial cancer. The J gene is TRBJ2-7, the V gene TRBV28; TRBD2 aligns across 11 bases. The CDR3 here is CASPPRGLADPSYEQYF. DNA of the CDR3: TGTGCCAGTCCACCCCGGGGACTAGCGGATCCCTCCTACGAGCAGTACTTC. Supplemented by reference TRBV28 and TRBJ2-7, the full variable domain reads DVKVTQSSRYLVKRTGEKVFLECVQDMDHENMFWYRQDPGLGLRLIYFSYDVKMKEKGDIPEGYSVSREKKERFSLILESASTNQTSMYLCASPPRGLADPSYEQYFGPGTRLTVT.